This section outlines one T cell receptor beta chain sequence together with its context. The entry originates in a study of blood T cell repertoires in COVID-19. Study overall: Spain, Italy and the United States supplied samples that represented acute and convalescent COVID-19. In each case, the material was cDNA or gDNA derived from T cells, B-cell-depleted T cells, or PBMCs.

How the authors handled the data: Amplified reference gene primers provided the basis for estimating nucleated cell counts. TCRdb's copy holds only in-frame clones and misses some; the assay was immunoSEQ multiplex PCR. V, J and clone size reflect that table, while D and trimming were determined from the DNA. The sample lists fewer than 300,000 clones; roughly 92% were seen once. With 2 bases clipped from V and 10 bases from J, the junction kept 11 bases outside the gene matches. Germline CDR1 is SEHNR and CDR2 is FQNEAQ (reference sequence). The CDR3 spans 15 residues. The sequence was obtained from a woman aged 30 to 39 with COVID-19, enrolled during active disease. The chain recombines TRBV7-9 with TRBJ2-1; 7 bases are a match to TRBD2. Material: peripheral blood. The CDR3 DNA follows: TGTGCCAGCAGCTTACCCCGGGACTATGTAGGAGAGCAGTTCTTC. It is translated as CASSLPRDYVGEQFF.